The text below deals with one T cell receptor beta chain. This receptor's antigen is unknown. Base qualities are missing; no much larger clone stands one base away. This sample also contains other DNA sequences that code for the same CDR3. The germline V gene provides CDR1 SGHDN and CDR2 FVKESK. The CDR3 runs 16 amino acids, cysteine and phenylalanine included. CDR3 DNA is the only sequence kept; it has 48 bases, read in frame from the first base. Trimming leaves V shorter by 2 bases and J shorter by 0 bases, with the junction holding 2 bases beyond the gene matches. The library came from the immunoSEQ multiplex PCR assay. The clones in this table, taken by TCRdb from immuneACCESS, are in-frame only. Not every clone is retained; where verified, under half of the shortfall comes from an unresolved V gene, and the cause of the rest is unknown. Across this sample there are 150 to 200 clones, with about 91% seen only once. Around 15% of the sample is taken by the ten largest.

This sample is drawn from a study of tumor T cells in aggressive B-cell lymphoma (dated by TCRdb to about 2017). The material sequenced was tumor tissue. The TCR comes from an adult with diffuse large B cell lymphoma. This receptor chain uses TRBV14 and TRBJ2-1; the central 9 bases match TRBD2. The CDR3: CASSQLAGTSYNEQFF. In nucleotide form, the sequence is TGTGCCAGCAGCCAACTAGCGGGGACCTCCTACAATGAGCAGTTCTTC.